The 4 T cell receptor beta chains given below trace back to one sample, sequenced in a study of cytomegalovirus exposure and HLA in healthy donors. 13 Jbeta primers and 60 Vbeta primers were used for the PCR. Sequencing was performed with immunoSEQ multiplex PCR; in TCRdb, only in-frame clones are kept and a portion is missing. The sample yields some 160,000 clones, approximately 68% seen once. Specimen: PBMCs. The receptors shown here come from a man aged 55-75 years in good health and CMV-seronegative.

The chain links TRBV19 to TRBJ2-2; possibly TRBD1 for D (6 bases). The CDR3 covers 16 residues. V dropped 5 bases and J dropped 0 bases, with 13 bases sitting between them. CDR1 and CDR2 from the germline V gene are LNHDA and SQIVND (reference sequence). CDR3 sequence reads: CASSPLDSSNTGELFF. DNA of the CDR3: TGTGCCAGTAGTCCCTTGGACAGCTCGAACACCGGGGAGCTGTTTTTT.

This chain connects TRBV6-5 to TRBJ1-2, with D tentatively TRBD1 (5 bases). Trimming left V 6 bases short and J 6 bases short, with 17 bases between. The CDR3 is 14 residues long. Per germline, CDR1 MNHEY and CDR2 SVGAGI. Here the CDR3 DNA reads TGTGCCAGCAGACCCCCAGGGCGCGTAGATGGCTACACCTTC. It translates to CASRPPGRVDGYTF.

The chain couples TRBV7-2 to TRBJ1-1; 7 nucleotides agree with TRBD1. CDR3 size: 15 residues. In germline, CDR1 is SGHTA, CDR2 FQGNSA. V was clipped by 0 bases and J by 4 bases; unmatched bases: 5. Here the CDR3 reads CASSLAGGRITEAFF. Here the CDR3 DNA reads TGTGCCAGCAGCTTAGCAGGGGGCCGCATCACTGAAGCTTTCTTT. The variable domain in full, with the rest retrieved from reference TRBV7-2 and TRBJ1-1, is GAGVSQSPSNKVTEKGKDVELRCDPISGHTALYWYRQSLGQGLEFLIYFQGNSAPDKSGLPSDRFSAERTGGSVSTLTIQRTQQEDSAVYLCASSLAGGRITEAFFGQGTRLTVV.

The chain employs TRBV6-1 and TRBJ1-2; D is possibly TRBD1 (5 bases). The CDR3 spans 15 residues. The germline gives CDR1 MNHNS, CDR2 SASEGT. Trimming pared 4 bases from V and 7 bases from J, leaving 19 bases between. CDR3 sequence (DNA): TGTGCCAGCAGTGTCGACCCCGGGGGGACCGCTGGCTACACCTTC. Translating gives CASSVDPGGTAGYTF.